These 29 T cell receptor beta chains were all obtained from the same sample, sequenced in a study of blood T cells in healthy people across ages. Alongside a J-beta primer mix, a sample-barcoded 5' primer served in a second PCR lasting 7 to 11 cycles. TCRdb passed the 5' RACE reads through MiXCR, listing each CDR3 protein once. The top ten hold about 2.1% of the sample, which has 1.5 million to 2 million distinct CDR3 sequences, about 50% seen once. The sample was blood. These receptors originate from a woman in her thirties or forties in good health.

The chain links TRBV11-1 to TRBJ2-7; tentatively, D is TRBD2 (6 bases). V lost 7 bases to trimming and J lost 7 bases, with 17 bases between them. The CDR3 sequence is 13 residues long. CDR1 and CDR2 from the germline V gene are SGHAT and FQDESV (reference sequence). Here the CDR3 reads CASTEQARGEQYF. The CDR3 nucleotides read TGTGCCAGCACCGAACAGGCCCGGGGGGAGCAGTACTTC.

This chain joins TRBV12-3 or TRBV12-4 and TRBJ1-2, with D possibly TRBD1 on 5 matching bases. Trimming cost V 7 bases and J 7 bases, with 19 bases left between them. CDR3 length: 14 amino acids. The CDR3 nucleotides are TGTGCCAGCACCCTAGGTCGGCAGGGAGTTGGCTACACCTTC. Protein sequence: CASTLGRQGVGYTF.

The V and J genes are TRBV5-5 and TRBJ1-1; the D gene is possibly TRBD1 (5 bases). The CDR3 loop spans 14 amino acids. V was trimmed by 1 base and J by 3 bases, leaving 10 bases between them. CDR1 and CDR2 (germline): SGHKS, YYEKEE (reference sequence). The CDR3 reads CASSLWTGDTEAFF. In nucleotides, the CDR3 is TGTGCCAGCAGCTTGTGGACGGGGGACACTGAAGCTTTCTTT.

This clonotype has just one count. This chain uses TRBV18 with TRBJ2-3; D may be TRBD1 (5 bases). This CDR3 has 15 amino acids. Germline values: CDR1 KGHSH, CDR2 LQKENI. Trimming removed 4 bases at V and 4 bases at J, with 15 bases between. The CDR3 reads CASSRNRAGSDTQYF. CDR3 DNA sequence: TGTGCCAGCTCACGGAACCGGGCAGGGTCAGATACGCAGTATTTT.

This clonotype was seen a handful of times. For the CDR3, the DNA is TGTGCCAGCAGCCAAGAGGGGGACAGGGCCTACGAGCAGTACTTC. The encoded protein is CASSQEGDRAYEQYF. J is TRBJ2-5 and V is TRBV3-1, with 9 bases identical to TRBD1. The better agreement between TRBJ2-7 and the DNA end casts doubt on the J call. From germline, CDR1 is LGHDT and CDR2 YNNKEL (reference sequence). The length of the CDR3 is 15 residues.

V usage is TRBV20-1 and J usage is TRBJ1-5; D call uncertain. With 6 bases removed from V and 0 bases from J, the gap between germline ends came to 12 bases. Germline lookup yields CDR1 DFQATT and CDR2 SNEGSKA (reference sequence). This CDR3 comprises 14 residues. The CDR3: CSAWGQNSNQPQHF. DNA of the CDR3: TGCAGTGCCTGGGGTCAGAATAGCAATCAGCCCCAGCATTTT.

J is TRBJ2-5 and V is TRBV2; 14 bases align to TRBD2. Germline CDR1 is SNHLY and CDR2 is FYNNEI. The CDR3 runs to 14 residues. With 10 bases clipped from V and 5 bases from J, the junction kept 6 bases outside the gene matches. This chain's CDR3 is CATGTSGGLETQYF. CDR3 sequence (DNA): TGTGCCACCGGGACTAGCGGGGGCCTGGAGACCCAGTACTTC.

This chain connects TRBV7-9 to TRBJ2-5; D is perhaps TRBD1 (6 bases). The germline V gene has CDR1 SEHNR and CDR2 FQNEAQ (reference sequence). The V end lost 1 base, the J end lost 7 bases, and 16 bases lay between the germline ends. This CDR3 is 15 amino acids long. The DNA for the CDR3 is TGTGCCAGCAGCTTAGAGGCCAGGGGAATGGGGACCCAGTACTTC. Translation: CASSLEARGMGTQYF. Full variable domain (rest looked up from reference TRBV7-9 and TRBJ2-5): DTGVSQNPRHKITKRGQNVTFRCDPISEHNRLYWYRQTLGQGPEFLTYFQNEAQLEKSRLLSDRFSAERPKGSFSTLEIQRTEQGDSAMYLCASSLEARGMGTQYFGPGTRLLVL.

This clonotype has just one count. The chain joins TRBV10-3 to TRBJ2-1, with D perhaps matching TRBD1 or TRBD2 (6 bases each). CDR3 length: 17 amino acids. Trimming pared 2 bases from V and 0 bases from J, leaving 14 bases between. The V gene's germline CDR1 is ENHRY and CDR2 SYGVKD. The CDR3 sequence is CAISEKGGSGSYNEQFF. The CDR3 region has the DNA TGTGCCATCAGTGAGAAGGGGGGAAGCGGCTCCTACAATGAGCAGTTCTTC.

In this sample, this clonotype turned up a few times. J is TRBJ2-3 and V is TRBV28, with 12 bases identical to TRBD2. CDR3 length: 15 residues. Trimming at V came to 3 bases and at J to 6 bases, leaving 4 bases not matched to a gene. Germline V gives CDR1 MDHEN, CDR2 SYDVKM. In DNA, the CDR3 is TGTGCCAGCAGTTTTCGGCTAGCGGGGGGGGATACGCAGTATTTT. As protein: CASSFRLAGGDTQYF.

Written as DNA, the CDR3 is TGTGCCAGCAGTGATGGGGACACCCAGACCCAGTACTTC. It codes for CASSDGDTQTQYF. This chain connects TRBV6-1 to TRBJ2-5, with TRBD1 as a possible D gene (6 bases). This CDR3 comprises 13 residues. The V end was cut by 3 bases, the J end by 6 bases, with 11 bases between. CDR1 MNHNS and CDR2 SASEGT come from the germline V gene.

The chain recombines TRBV20-1 with TRBJ2-5, with D perhaps TRBD2 (6 bases). Germline assignment: CDR1 DFQATT and CDR2 SNEGSKA (reference sequence). V lost 7 bases, J lost 4 bases, and 22 bases lay in between. The CDR3 consists of 15 residues. Written as DNA, the CDR3 is TGCAGTGGGGAGGAGTGGGGCCTCGGGGTAGAGACCCAGTACTTC. Encoded protein: CSGEEWGLGVETQYF.

The chain carries TRBV11-2 and TRBJ1-2; TRBD1 matches at 10 bases. The CDR3 has 17 residues. J lost 3 bases, V lost 5 bases, and 12 bases had no gene match. Germline V lookup: CDR1 SGHAT, CDR2 FQNNGV. The CDR3 protein is CASSRTGTGVQDYGYTF. In DNA, the CDR3 is TGTGCCAGCAGCCGTACCGGGACAGGGGTTCAAGACTATGGCTACACCTTC.

This chain uses TRBV7-8 with TRBJ2-3; 7 bases are shared with TRBD1. V lost 2 bases and J lost 3; bases outside the gene matches: 14. Germline-derived CDR1 and CDR2 are SGHVS and FQNEAQ. The CDR3 extends over 18 amino acids. The CDR3 loop reads CASSLTRGMSSWTDTQYF. The CDR3 DNA reads TGTGCCAGCAGCTTAACCAGGGGGATGTCGTCCTGGACAGATACGCAGTATTTT.

This clonotype was counted a single time. The chain carries TRBV29-1 and TRBJ1-1; D remains ambiguous. This CDR3 is 13 amino acids long. V was clipped by 2 bases and J by 0 bases, with 7 bases between them. The V gene's germline CDR1 is SQVTM and CDR2 ANQGSEA. CDR3 DNA: TGCAGCGTTGAAAAACGGCTGAACACTGAAGCTTTCTTT. Protein product: CSVEKRLNTEAFF.

This chain uses TRBV9 with TRBJ1-6; D not certain. This CDR3 spans 14 amino acids. Trimming stripped 0 bases from V and 6 bases from J, with 7 bases between. The germline gives CDR1 SGDLS, CDR2 YYNGEE. The CDR3 DNA sequence: TGTGCCAGCAGCGTAGCGGGCCTTAATTCACCCCTCCACTTT. It codes for CASSVAGLNSPLHF.

This rearrangement joins TRBV27 to TRBJ1-4; a possible D gene is TRBD1 (6 bases). This CDR3 has 15 amino acids. The germline V gene has CDR1 MNHEY and CDR2 SMNVEV (reference sequence). The germline V and J ends were trimmed by 6 bases and 0 bases, with 11 bases remaining between them. CDR3 residues: CASRQQGATNEKLFF. In DNA form, the CDR3 reads TGTGCCAGCAGACAACAGGGCGCAACTAATGAAAAACTGTTTTTT.

This clonotype was detected only a few times. The V and J genes are TRBV20-1 and TRBJ2-4; no clear D. Germline values: CDR1 DFQATT, CDR2 SNEGSKA (reference sequence). CDR3 length: 13 amino acids. CDR3 protein: CSASTGSKNIQYF. The CDR3 DNA sequence: TGCAGCGCGTCTACTGGCTCAAAAAACATTCAGTACTTC.

The V gene is TRBV9, the J gene TRBJ2-3; a weak D match, TRBD2 (7 bases). Trimming took 1 base from V and 1 from J, leaving 16 bases between them. The CDR3 totals 17 residues. CDR1 and CDR2 from the germline V gene are SGDLS and YYNGEE. The CDR3 sequence: CASSVPRGGGRTDTQYF. CDR3 DNA: TGTGCCAGCAGCGTACCCAGAGGGGGGGGACGCACAGATACGCAGTATTTT. Supplemented by reference TRBV9 and TRBJ2-3, the full variable domain reads DSGVTQTPKHLITATGQRVTLRCSPRSGDLSVYWYQQSLDQGLQFLIQYYNGEERAKGNILERFSAQQFPDLHSELNLSSLELGDSALYFCASSVPRGGGRTDTQYFGPGTRLTVL.

This chain links TRBV20-1 with TRBJ1-1; D unclear. Trimming cost V 5 bases and J 1 base, with 11 bases left between them. The CDR3 runs to 13 residues. Germline lookup yields CDR1 DFQATT and CDR2 SNEGSKA (reference sequence). The chain's CDR3 is CSAAQVTNTEAFF. The CDR3 region has the DNA TGCAGTGCTGCCCAGGTCACGAACACTGAAGCTTTCTTT.

This rearrangement joins TRBV7-9 to TRBJ2-3; 10 bases align to TRBD2. The CDR3 sequence is 15 residues long. Germline-derived CDR1 and CDR2 are SEHNR and FQNEAQ (reference sequence). Trimming cost V 10 bases and J 2 bases; bases outside gene matches: 9. The CDR3 spells CANEGLAGDTDTQYF. The CDR3 DNA reads TGTGCCAACGAGGGGCTAGCGGGGGACACAGATACGCAGTATTTT.

This sequence joins TRBV5-6 and TRBJ2-7; possibly TRBD1 for D (6 bases). V dropped 1 base and J dropped 4 bases, with 18 bases sitting between them. The germline V gene has CDR1 SGHDT and CDR2 YYEEEE. The CDR3 sequence is 16 residues long. In DNA, the CDR3 is TGTGCCAGCAGCTTGAGGGCCGGGACACCACTATACGAGCAGTACTTC. This codes for CASSLRAGTPLYEQYF.

This clonotype was found a few times. The gene calls are TRBV20-1 and TRBJ2-5, with 7 positions matching TRBD2. CDR1 is DFQATT and CDR2 is SNEGSKA in the germline V gene (reference sequence). V gave up 4 bases and J gave up 5 bases; unmatched junction bases: 13. The CDR3 covers 15 residues. The CDR3 bases are TGCAGTGCTATTAGAGGGAACGGAGCGGGGGAGACCCAGTACTTC. Translation: CSAIRGNGAGETQYF.

The V call is TRBV14, the J call TRBJ2-3; the D is unclear. The CDR3 totals 13 residues. From germline, CDR1 is SGHDN and CDR2 FVKESK. V was clipped by 4 bases and J by 9 bases, with 14 bases between them. DNA of the CDR3: TGTGCCAGCAGCCGTGGGCCCGCCCAGACGCAGTATTTT. It is translated as CASSRGPAQTQYF.

The rearrangement joins TRBV6-2 or TRBV6-3 to TRBJ2-7; D may match TRBD1 or TRBD2 (6 bases each). V lost 0 bases and J 4 bases, leaving 16 bases between the germline ends. The CDR3 extends over 16 amino acids. Germline V gene lookup returns CDR1 MNHEY and CDR2 SVGEGT. CDR3 protein: CASSYSTGSGLYEQYF. In DNA, the CDR3 is TGTGCCAGCAGTTACTCGACAGGTTCGGGACTTTACGAGCAGTACTTC.

This clonotype was detected only a few times. This chain uses TRBV7-2 with TRBJ2-7; TRBD2 matches 11 bases. This CDR3 is 15 amino acids long. Trimming at V came to 1 base and at J to 6 bases, leaving 5 bases not matched to a gene. Germline loops: CDR1 SGHTA, CDR2 FQGNSA. CDR3 DNA sequence: TGTGCCAGCAGCTTAGGACTAGCGGGGTCCGGCGAGCAGTACTTC. It yields the protein CASSLGLAGSGEQYF.

CDR3 DNA: TGTGCCAGCAGACCCCTAGGGACAGGGGGGCTTCAGCCCCAGCATTTT. Translated, it gives CASRPLGTGGLQPQHF. This chain joins TRBV27 and TRBJ1-5; 11 positions match TRBD1. J was trimmed by 6 bases and V by 6 bases; bases with no gene match: 10. CDR1 is MNHEY, CDR2 SMNVEV, per germline (reference sequence). This CDR3 comprises 16 residues.

This clonotype has more than one count but fewer than ten. The gene calls are TRBV20-1 and TRBJ2-3; possibly TRBD1 for D (5 bases). CDR3 length: 16 amino acids. The V gene's germline CDR1 is DFQATT and CDR2 SNEGSKA (reference sequence). Trimming left V 0 bases short and J 4 bases short, with 17 bases between. CDR3 DNA: TGCAGTGCTAGAGACCCCGGCAAGGGGTTTCCAGATACGCAGTATTTT. This translates into CSARDPGKGFPDTQYF.

The table lists this clonotype with a few counts. The V and J genes are TRBV4-3 and TRBJ1-1, with a possible D match to TRBD1 (5 bases). In germline, CDR1 is LGHNA, CDR2 YSLEER. The CDR3 covers 14 residues. The V and J ends lost 1 base and 5 bases respectively, with 11 bases between them. CDR3 sequence reads: CASSQGPGGTEAFF. The CDR3 DNA reads as TGCGCCAGCAGCCAAGGTCCGGGGGGAACTGAAGCTTTCTTT.